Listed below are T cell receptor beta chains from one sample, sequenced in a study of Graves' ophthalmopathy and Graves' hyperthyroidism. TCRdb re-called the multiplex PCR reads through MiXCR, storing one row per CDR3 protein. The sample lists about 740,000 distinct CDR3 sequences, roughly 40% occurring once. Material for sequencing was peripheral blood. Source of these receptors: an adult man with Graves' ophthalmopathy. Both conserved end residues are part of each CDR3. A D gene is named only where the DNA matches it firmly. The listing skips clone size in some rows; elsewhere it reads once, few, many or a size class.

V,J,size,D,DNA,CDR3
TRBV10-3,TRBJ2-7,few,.,TGTGCCAGCAGTGTACCGAGCGAGCAGTACTTC,CASSVPSEQYF
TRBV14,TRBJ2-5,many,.,TGTGCCAGCAGCCAAGATAGGAACAGAGGGGAGACCCAGTACTTC,CASSQDRNRGETQYF
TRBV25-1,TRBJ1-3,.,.,TGTGCCAGAAGGGAAGATCTCAGGGACTCTGGAAACACCATATATTTT,CARREDLRDSGNTIYF
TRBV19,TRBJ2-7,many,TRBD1,TGTGCCAGTAGTTCGCGACAGGGAGAAGACGAGCAGTACTTC,CASSSRQGEDEQYF
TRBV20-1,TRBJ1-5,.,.,TGCAGTGCTCGAGAACGGGTCTCCAATCAGCCCCAGCATTTT,CSARERVSNQPQHF
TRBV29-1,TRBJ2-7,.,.,TGCAGCCTCACCTCACAGGGATACGAGCAGTACTTC,CSLTSQGYEQYF
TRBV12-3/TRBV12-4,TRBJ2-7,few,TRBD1,TGTGCCAGCAGCCGCCGAGGGACAGCCTACGAGCAGTACTTC,CASSRRGTAYEQYF
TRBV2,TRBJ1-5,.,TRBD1,TGTGCCAGCAATCCCACAGGGGAACAGCCCCAGCATTTT,CASNPTGEQPQHF
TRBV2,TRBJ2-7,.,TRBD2,TGTGCCAGCAGCTTAAGCAGCGGGAGTGGCGAGCAGTACTTC,CASSLSSGSGEQYF
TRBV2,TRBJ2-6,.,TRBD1,TGTGCCAGCACTCCTGACAGGGGGTTTGGTTCTGGGGCCAACGTCCTGACTTTC,CASTPDRGFGSGANVLTF
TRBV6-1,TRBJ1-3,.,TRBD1,TGTGCCAGCAGCGACCGGACAGGGGCGAACTCTGGAAACACCATATATTTT,CASSDRTGANSGNTIYF
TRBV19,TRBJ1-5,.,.,TGTGCCAGTAGCATACAGGGTACGAGCAATCAGCCCCAGCATTTT,CASSIQGTSNQPQHF
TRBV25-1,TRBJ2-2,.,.,TGTGCCATCAGTGAGGGGAGGCAGAACACCGGGGAGCTGTTTTTT,CAISEGRQNTGELFF
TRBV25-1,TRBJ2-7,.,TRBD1,TGTGCCAGCAGTTCTCCAGGGGGCAATGACTACGAGCAGTACTTC,CASSSPGGNDYEQYF
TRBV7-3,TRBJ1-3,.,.,TGTGCCAGCAGGTCGCCGGGACTTTCGAGTGGAAACACCATATATTTT,CASRSPGLSSGNTIYF
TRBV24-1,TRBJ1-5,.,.,TGTGCCTGGAGTCGCCGGATCAATCAGCCCCAGCATTTT,CAWSRRINQPQHF
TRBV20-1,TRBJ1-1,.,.,TGCAGTGCTAAGGACACTGAAGCTTTCTTT,CSAKDTEAFF
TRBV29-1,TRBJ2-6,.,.,TGCAGCGTTGAGGAGAGGGGTGGCGCTGAAGCTTTC,CSVEERGGAEAF
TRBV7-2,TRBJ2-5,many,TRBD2,TGTGCCAGCGGACTAGCGTGGGCCTCTGGGACCCAGTACTTC,CASGLAWASGTQYF
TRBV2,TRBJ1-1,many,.,TGTGCCAGCAGTGTAGGAACGTTCACTGAAGCTTTCTTT,CASSVGTFTEAFF
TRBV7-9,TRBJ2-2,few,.,TGTGCCAGCAGCTTAACGGGGGCAGGGGCCACCGGGGAGCTGTTTTTT,CASSLTGAGATGELFF
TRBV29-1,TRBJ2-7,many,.,TGCAGCGTCTCCGAGACGGCGGATGCCTACGAGCAGTACTTC,CSVSETADAYEQYF
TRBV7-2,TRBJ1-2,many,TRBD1,TGTGCCAGCAGCTTAGGGCCCGGGACAGGGGGCGCCTACACCTTC,CASSLGPGTGGAYTF
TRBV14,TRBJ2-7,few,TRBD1,TGTGCCAGCAGCCAACTCGGACAGGGGGCCGGCGAGCAGTACTTC,CASSQLGQGAGEQYF
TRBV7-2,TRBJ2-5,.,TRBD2,TGTGCCAGCAGCTTACTTACAGGACTAGCGGGAGGAGTAAAGACCCAGTACTTC,CASSLLTGLAGGVKTQYF
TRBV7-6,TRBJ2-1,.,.,TGTGCCAGCACCGGTAAGGGGGCCTACAATGAGCAGTTCTTC,CASTGKGAYNEQFF
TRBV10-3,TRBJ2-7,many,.,TGTGCCATCAGTGCGGACACCAGTTCCTACGAGCAGTACTTC,CAISADTSSYEQYF
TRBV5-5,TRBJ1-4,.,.,TGTGCCAGCAGCACTAGCGGGACCCTCGAAAAACTGTTTTTT,CASSTSGTLEKLFF
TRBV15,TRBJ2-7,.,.,TGTGCCACCAGCAGAGATCAACGTATCAACGAGCAGTACTTC,CATSRDQRINEQYF
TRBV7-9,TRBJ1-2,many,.,TGTGCCAGCACCATGGAGGGGTTAAATGGCTACACCTTC,CASTMEGLNGYTF
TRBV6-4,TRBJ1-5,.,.,TGTGCCAGCAGTTACATAGGGGATCAGCCCCAGCATTTT,CASSYIGDQPQHF
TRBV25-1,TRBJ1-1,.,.,TGTGCCAGCAAATGGGACGCAGGGGTGACTGAAGCTTTCTTT,CASKWDAGVTEAFF
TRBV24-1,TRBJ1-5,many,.,TGTGCCACCAGTGACGGAGGTCAGCCCCAGCATTTT,CATSDGGQPQHF
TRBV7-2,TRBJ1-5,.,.,TGTGCCAGCAGCTTAGGGGTCGCTAGTGGCAATCAGCCCCAGCATTTT,CASSLGVASGNQPQHF
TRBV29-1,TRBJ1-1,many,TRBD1,TGCAGCACTGGGGGAAGTCTGTTATCAGGGGGCACTGAAGCTTTCTTT,CSTGGSLLSGGTEAFF
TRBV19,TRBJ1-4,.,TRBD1,TGTGCCAGTAGTATAGGCGATCCGGGACAGCTTAATGAAAAACTGTTTTTT,CASSIGDPGQLNEKLFF
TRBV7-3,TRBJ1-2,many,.,TGTGCCAGCAGCTTACTCGGTGGCTATGGCTACACCTTC,CASSLLGGYGYTF
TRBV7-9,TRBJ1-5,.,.,TGTGCCAGCAGCTTTTATGATAGCAATCAGCCCCAGCATTTT,CASSFYDSNQPQHF
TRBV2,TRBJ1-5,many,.,TGTGCCAGTAACGCAGGGATCGACCAGCCCCAGCATTTT,CASNAGIDQPQHF
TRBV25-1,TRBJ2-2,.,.,TGTGCCAGCAGCTTATACAGCACGGAAACCGGGGAGCTGTTTTTT,CASSLYSTETGELFF
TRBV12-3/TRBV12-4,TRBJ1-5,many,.,TGTGCCAGCATGAGGGGAGGACAGCCCCAGCATTTT,CASMRGGQPQHF
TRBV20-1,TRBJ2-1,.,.,TGCAGTGCTAGTCGGCCAGGTCAATCCAATGAGCAGTTCTTC,CSASRPGQSNEQFF
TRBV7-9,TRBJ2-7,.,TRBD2,TGTGCCAGCAGCCAAGTCCGGACTAGATCCTTTGGTGAGCAGTACTTC,CASSQVRTRSFGEQYF